This paragraph covers one TCR beta chain sequence. The clone's antigen remains unknown. No per-base quality is available; no much larger clone lies one base away. This sample is drawn from a study of shared clonotypes between healthy human individuals (TCRdb year 2020). A note on the overall study: The cohort included three men and a couple of women between 18 and 49 years of age. Blood TCR repertoires of roughly five healthy adults were deeply sequenced to estimate repertoire size and the extent of clonotype sharing between individuals. Between about 0.8 and 9 billion PBMCs per donor were obtained by leukapheresis. To increase sequencing depth and limit assay-specific biases, TCR repertoire library preparation and sequencing were carried out by different laboratories using diverse techniques. Per donor, three plates each were used for CD4 naive and CD4 memory, two for CD8 naive, and one for CD8 memory. General conclusions and limits of the study: Because the study included only a small number of donors, the genetic and exposure-history diversity represented was limited. Across four donors, approximately 5% of naive CD4, approximately 3.5% of naive CD8, around 2.5% of memory CD4, and around 0.4% of memory CD8 clonotypes were shared. Sampling was limited to blood, and TCR repertoires in tissue likely differ from TCR repertoires in blood. Compared with non-shared clonotypes, clonotypes shared by all four sorted-subset donors had higher generation probabilities. Naive subsets generally had larger estimated clonotype richness than memory subsets did. Rarefaction of sorted-subset datasets indicated incomplete sequencing despite the large sequencing depth. Based on pairwise subsampling, the degree of clonotype sharing among donors was expected to be affected by sequencing depth.

Using the deep immunoSEQ assay, TCR CDR3 regions were amplified from genomic DNA by multiplex PCR. Extracted genomic DNA from each cell subset was spread evenly across all wells of several immunoSEQ 96-well plates, with each plate serving as a replicate. For sorted subsets, each replicate PCR was loaded with 200 to 250 ng genomic DNA, equivalent to 32,000 or so T cell genomes. Purified libraries were measured with a Qubit 3.0 fluorometer, size-checked on a Bioanalyzer 2100, and measured again with the KAPA Library Quantification kit. Every immunoSEQ 96-well plate was sequenced on a dedicated single-read 150-cycle Illumina NextSeq 550 flow cell. The paper's processing steps were these. Because only junctional sequences without quality scores were contained in the immunoSEQ output, filtering matching that applied to full-length reads could not be performed. To assign V/J genes and CDR3, sequences were annotated against IMGT germline references using PyIR, a Python wrapper for IgBLAST v1.9. Reads were removed for weak V/J assignments (E-value above 1e-6), missing CDR3, stop codons, out-of-frame junctions, or ambiguous translated residues. V3J clonotypes were defined as sequences sharing an identical inferred V gene, J gene, and CDR3 amino acid sequence. To compute the percentage overlap between repertoires, the number of shared unique clonotypes was divided by the size of the smaller repertoire. Three approaches were used to assess repertoire richness: RTK rarefaction, the Chao1 estimator, and Recon v2.1 estimates of unobserved clonotypes. For all TCRbeta clonotypes obtained by the gDNA method from a few donors, generation probabilities were computed with OLGA. Sourced from immuneACCESS, this table was stored by TCRdb with only in-frame sequences that have V and J called. A share of the clones is absent; for the studies checked, an unresolved V gene accounts for under half, and the remainder has no known explanation. V and J calls and clone size are those listed in that table; D and trimming were worked out from the DNA. The sample contains approximately 720,000 clones, less than 80% of them found a single time. In total, the top ten clones hold 1.8% of the sample.

Via the germline V gene, CDR1 is SGHDT and CDR2 YYEEEE. The cysteine opens and the phenylalanine closes a CDR3 of 15 amino acids. Just the 45-base CDR3 DNA is kept, in frame starting at base 1. Between the V and J ends, shortened by 0 bases and 2 bases respectively, the junction contains 8 bases. Donors were healthy HIV-negative adults with no recently reported acute infections or vaccinations. Every donor was a Caucasian adult residing in Nashville, Tennessee, USA. Magnetic negative selection was used to enrich CD4+ T cells, after which naive cells were positively selected on CD45RA and the negative fraction became the memory subset. After blood collection by leukapheresis, PBMCs were isolated using Ficoll-Histopaque density gradient centrifugation and then cryopreserved in the vapor phase of liquid nitrogen. Analytical flow cytometry was used to check the purity and quantity of every magnetically sorted T cell population. Genomic DNA was isolated from every sorted fraction and measured by UV absorbance on a Nanodrop 2000c.

The chain was built from TRBV5-6 and TRBJ2-2; the D gene remains uncertain. Material for sequencing was memory CD4+ T cells sorted from blood. The sample's cell subset or site label, in plain terms: CD45RA-negative fraction. The sequence came from a woman aged 30 to 39 in good health. The bases read TGTGCCAGCAGCTTGGTACATTCCAACACCGGGGAGCTGTTTTTT. Its translation reads: CASSLVHSNTGELFF.